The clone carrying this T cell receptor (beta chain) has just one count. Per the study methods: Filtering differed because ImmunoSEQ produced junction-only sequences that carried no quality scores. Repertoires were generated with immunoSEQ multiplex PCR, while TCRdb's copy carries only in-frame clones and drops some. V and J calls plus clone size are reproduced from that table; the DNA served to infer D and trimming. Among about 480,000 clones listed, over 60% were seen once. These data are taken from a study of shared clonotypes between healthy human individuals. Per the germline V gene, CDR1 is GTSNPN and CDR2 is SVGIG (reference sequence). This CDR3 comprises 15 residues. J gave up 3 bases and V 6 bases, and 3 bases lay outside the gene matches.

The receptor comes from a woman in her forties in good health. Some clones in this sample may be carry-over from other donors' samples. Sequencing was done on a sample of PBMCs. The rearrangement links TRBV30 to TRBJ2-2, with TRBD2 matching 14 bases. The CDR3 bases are TGTGCCTGCCCGGGACTAGCGGGGGACACCGGGGAGCTGTTTTTT. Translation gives CACPGLAGDTGELFF.